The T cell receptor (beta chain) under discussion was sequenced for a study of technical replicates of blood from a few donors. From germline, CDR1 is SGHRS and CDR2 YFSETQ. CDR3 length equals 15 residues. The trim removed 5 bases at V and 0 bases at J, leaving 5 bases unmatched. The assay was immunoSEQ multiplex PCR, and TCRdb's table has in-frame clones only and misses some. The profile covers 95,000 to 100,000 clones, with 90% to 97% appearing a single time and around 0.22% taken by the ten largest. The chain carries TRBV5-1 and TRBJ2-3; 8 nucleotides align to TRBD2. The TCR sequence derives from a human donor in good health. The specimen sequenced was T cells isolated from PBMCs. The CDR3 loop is CASSKVAGSTDTQYF. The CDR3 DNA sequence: TGCGCCAGCAGTAAAGTAGCGGGAAGCACAGATACGCAGTATTTT.